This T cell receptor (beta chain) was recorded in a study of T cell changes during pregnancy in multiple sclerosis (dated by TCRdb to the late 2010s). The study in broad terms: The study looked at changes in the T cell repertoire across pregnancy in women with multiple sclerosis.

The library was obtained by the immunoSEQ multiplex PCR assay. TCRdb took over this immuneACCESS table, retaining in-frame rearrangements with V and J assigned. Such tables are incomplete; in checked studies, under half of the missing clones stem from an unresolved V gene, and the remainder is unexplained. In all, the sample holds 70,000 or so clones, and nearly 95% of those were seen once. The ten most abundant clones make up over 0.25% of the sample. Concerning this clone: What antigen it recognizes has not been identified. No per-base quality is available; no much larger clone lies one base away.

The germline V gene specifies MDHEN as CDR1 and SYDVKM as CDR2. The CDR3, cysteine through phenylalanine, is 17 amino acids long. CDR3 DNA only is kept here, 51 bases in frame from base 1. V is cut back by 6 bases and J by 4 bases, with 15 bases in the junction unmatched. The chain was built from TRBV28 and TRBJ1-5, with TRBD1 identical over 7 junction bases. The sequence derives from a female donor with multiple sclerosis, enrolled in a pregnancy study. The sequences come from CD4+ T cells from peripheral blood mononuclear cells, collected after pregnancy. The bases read TGTGCCAGCAGCCCGAAGAGGGGGCAGCCCCTTAATCAGCCCCAGCATTTT. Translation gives CASSPKRGQPLNQPQHF.